The present entry profiles one T cell receptor beta chain with its context. Its antigen is currently not known. No base qualities exist here, and no much larger clone lies one base off it. The CDR3 covers 13 residues, taking in both the cysteine and the phenylalanine. Of the read, only the CDR3 DNA is kept; its 39 bases are in frame from base 1. Based on the germline V gene, the CDR1 and CDR2 sequences are MNHEY and SVGAGI. Clipping removes 11 bases from V and 3 bases from J, with 10 as the unmatched junction base count. The sample is drawn from a study of technical replicates of blood from a handful of donors (TCRdb year 2017). The library was prepared using the immunoSEQ multiplex PCR assay. TCRdb took over this immuneACCESS table, retaining in-frame rearrangements with V and J assigned. Such tables are incomplete; in checked studies, under half of the missing clones stem from an unresolved V gene, and the remainder is unexplained. Within this sample are 65,000 to 80,000 clones, with nearly 99% of them counted one time only. Clones ranked in the top ten supply roughly 0.2% of the sample.

The chain is assembled from TRBV6-5 and TRBJ2-7, with TRBD1 identical over 7 junction bases. The TCR originated in a human donor in good health. The sequencing sample was made of T cells isolated from PBMCs. The nucleotide sequence is TGTGCCGCCGGTCCGGGACAGTTCTACGAGCAGTACTTC. This translates into CAAGPGQFYEQYF.